These 21 T cell receptor beta chains were sequenced from one sample in a study of cytotoxic CD8 clonotypes in ibrutinib-treated CLL. The protocol was immunoSEQ multiplex PCR, while the TCRdb copy is restricted to in-frame clones and leaves out a portion. Of 130,000 or so clones in the sample, approximately 80% are singletons; the top ten hold about 27%. The sample was PBMCs, taken after 12 months of ibrutinib treatment. All receptors come from a human donor with chronic lymphocytic leukemia.

The chain recombines TRBV7-3 with TRBJ2-3; D is ambiguous. The CDR3 contains 14 residues. Germline V lookup: CDR1 SGHTA, CDR2 FQGTGA. Trimming removed 1 base at V and 4 bases at J, with 9 bases between. The DNA for the CDR3 is TGTGCCAGCAGCTTAATGCCTAGGGCAGATACGCAGTATTTT. Residues: CASSLMPRADTQYF.

The chain recombines TRBV6-6 with TRBJ1-5; no definite D call. Looked up from germline, CDR1 is MNHNY and CDR2 is SVGAGI (reference sequence). This CDR3 has 13 residues. Between the trimmed V and J ends, which lost 0 bases and 5 bases, there was a span of 5 bases. CDR3 coding DNA: TGTGCCAGCAGTTACTCGCAGGATCAGCCCCAGCATTTT. It yields the protein CASSYSQDQPQHF.

Only a few counts were recorded for this clone. The chain links TRBV6-5 to TRBJ1-2, with TRBD1 matching 7 bases. With V trimmed by 6 bases and J by 4 bases, 8 bases remained unmatched. Per the germline V gene, CDR1 is MNHEY and CDR2 is SVGAGI. This CDR3 has 14 amino acids. The CDR3 nucleotides read TGTGCCAGCAGCCGGGGACAGCAAATCTATGGCTACACCTTC. As protein: CASSRGQQIYGYTF.

This clone was detected only a few times. V gene TRBV7-8 combines with J gene TRBJ1-1; no firm D call. The CDR3 has 15 residues. The germline V gene has CDR1 SGHVS and CDR2 FQNEAQ. The ends were cut back, 1 base at V and 2 bases at J, with 11 bases in the middle. The CDR3 DNA reads TGTGCCAGCAGCTTAGAGTTGGCAGCTAACACTGAAGCTTTCTTT. Its translation: CASSLELAANTEAFF.

The chain employs TRBV18 and TRBJ2-2, with a possible D match to TRBD1 (5 bases). The germline V and J ends were trimmed by 3 bases and 3 bases, with 5 bases remaining between them. Germline loops: CDR1 KGHSH, CDR2 LQKENI. The CDR3 has 13 amino acids. The CDR3 DNA reads as TGTGCCAGCTCACCCAGGGACACCGGGGAGCTGTTTTTT. Its translation: CASSPRDTGELFF.

The V and J genes are TRBV11-2 and TRBJ2-5; TRBD1 matches at 9 bases. This CDR3 has 14 amino acids. The V and J ends lost 5 bases and 4 bases, in that order; junction bases with no gene match: 5. Germline values: CDR1 SGHAT, CDR2 FQNNGV. This CDR3 is CASSRDRAVETQYF. The CDR3 DNA follows: TGTGCCAGCAGCAGGGACAGGGCGGTAGAGACCCAGTACTTC.

J is TRBJ1-2 and V is TRBV5-1; 7 bases map to TRBD1. Unmatched junction bases numbered 9, after V lost 4 bases and J lost 6 bases. Germline CDR1 reads SGHRS; CDR2 reads YFSETQ. The CDR3 runs 14 residues. The CDR3 coding sequence is TGCGCCAGCAGCACCCAAGCAGGGGGAAATGGCTACACCTTC. Encoded protein: CASSTQAGGNGYTF.

The V and J genes are TRBV28 and TRBJ1-5, with unresolved D. There are 15 residues in the CDR3. The V and J ends lost 1 base and 3 bases respectively, with 10 bases between them. Germline lookup yields CDR1 MDHEN and CDR2 SYDVKM. The DNA of the CDR3 is TGTGCCAGCAGTTTATTGTCACAGCTCAATCAGCCCCAGCATTTT. Protein sequence: CASSLLSQLNQPQHF. Complete variable domain (other parts from reference TRBV28 and TRBJ1-5): DVKVTQSSRYLVKRTGEKVFLECVQDMDHENMFWYRQDPGLGLRLIYFSYDVKMKEKGDIPEGYSVSREKKERFSLILESASTNQTSMYLCASSLLSQLNQPQHFGDGTRLSIL.

The rearrangement uses TRBV27 and TRBJ1-2; possible D gene TRBD1, 6 bases. V lost 2 bases and J lost 2, with 12 bases in between. Germline values: CDR1 MNHEY, CDR2 SMNVEV (reference sequence). The CDR3 runs 15 residues. CDR3 DNA sequence: TGTGCCAGCAGTTTAACGACAGGAAAAAACTATGGCTACACCTTC. Translation gives CASSLTTGKNYGYTF.

V gene TRBV27 combines with J gene TRBJ2-5; TRBD1 or TRBD2 may be the D gene (7 bases each). Germline V gives CDR1 MNHEY, CDR2 SMNVEV (reference sequence). Between the trimmed V and J ends, which lost 3 bases and 5 bases, there was a span of 10 bases. This CDR3 has 13 residues. The CDR3 DNA follows: TGTGCCAGCAGTTTCAGGGGGGGGGAGACCCAGTACTTC. It is translated as CASSFRGGETQYF.

This clone was seen only once. The J gene is TRBJ2-7, the V gene TRBV6-1; D is uncertain. The CDR3 sequence is 15 residues long. The V and J ends lost 1 base and 0 bases respectively, with 10 bases between them. Germline CDR1 is MNHNS and CDR2 is SASEGT. The CDR3 DNA is TGTGCCAGCAGTGAAGGGGTAGGGCGCTCCTACGAGCAGTACTTC. As protein: CASSEGVGRSYEQYF.

The chain links TRBV7-3 to TRBJ2-3; unclear D gene. The length of the CDR3 is 14 residues. The germline V gene encodes CDR1 SGHTA and CDR2 FQGTGA. V lost 5 bases and J lost 5, with 14 bases in between. In DNA form, the CDR3 reads TGTGCCAGCAGCCCATACCCCTTGGGAGATACGCAGTATTTT. This encodes CASSPYPLGDTQYF.

This chain links TRBV28 with TRBJ2-2; no firm D call. From germline, CDR1 is MDHEN and CDR2 SYDVKM. The CDR3 totals 16 residues. Between the trimmed V and J ends, which lost 3 bases and 5 bases, there was a span of 16 bases. DNA for the CDR3: TGTGCCAGCAGTTTTCGAGGTTCGCGGCGAACCGGGGAGCTGTTTTTT. It is translated as CASSFRGSRRTGELFF.

This clone was seen just once. This chain links TRBV27 with TRBJ2-5; D might be TRBD2 (5 bases). V lost 2 bases and J lost 1, with 17 bases in between. CDR3 length: 17 residues. The germline gives CDR1 MNHEY, CDR2 SMNVEV (reference sequence). CDR3 nucleotides: TGTGCCAGCAGTTTACAGTCGGTAGGAGGACCCCAAGAGACCCAGTACTTC. Translation gives CASSLQSVGGPQETQYF.

V and J are TRBV28 and TRBJ1-2, with 9 bases matching TRBD1. Germline CDR1 reads MDHEN; CDR2 reads SYDVKM. The CDR3 spans 16 residues. Trimming took 2 bases from V and 1 from J; bases not matched to a gene: 5. The CDR3 is CASSLQDRGINYGYTF. The CDR3 DNA sequence: TGTGCCAGCAGTTTACAGGACAGGGGCATTAACTATGGCTACACCTTC.

This clone appeared once. The J gene is TRBJ2-7, the V gene TRBV11-2; the D call may be TRBD1 or TRBD2 (5 bases each). Trimming left V 1 base short and J 1 base short, with 11 bases between. The CDR3 extends over 15 amino acids. From germline, CDR1 is SGHAT and CDR2 FQNNGV. CDR3 coding DNA: TGTGCCAGCAGCTTAGCGGGACGGACTTCCTACGAGCAGTACTTC. It yields the protein CASSLAGRTSYEQYF.

This chain joins TRBV5-1 and TRBJ1-1; D is uncertain. Germline loops: CDR1 SGHRS, CDR2 YFSETQ. The V end lost 2 bases, the J end lost 0 bases, and 11 bases lay between the germline ends. The CDR3 spans 15 residues. CDR3 sequence: CASSFSGSMNTEAFF. The CDR3 bases are TGCGCCAGCAGCTTTAGTGGCAGCATGAACACTGAAGCTTTCTTT.

The V gene is TRBV4-1, the J gene TRBJ2-1, with 11 bases that match TRBD2. This CDR3 has 19 amino acids. The germline V gene has CDR1 MGHRA and CDR2 YSYEKL. The V segment lost 0 bases and the J segment 7 bases; nucleotides outside the gene matches: 14. The chain's CDR3 is CASSQEYRASGRSLNEQFF. The CDR3 coding sequence is TGCGCCAGCAGCCAAGAATATCGGGCTAGCGGGAGGTCGTTGAATGAGCAGTTCTTC.

V gene TRBV19 combines with J gene TRBJ2-5; TRBD1 is a possible D gene (5 bases). The CDR3 loop spans 13 amino acids. With 5 bases removed from V and 4 bases from J, the gap between germline ends came to 11 bases. The germline gives CDR1 LNHDA, CDR2 SQIVND (reference sequence). CDR3 amino acids: CASSSRVLETQYF. CDR3 nucleotides: TGTGCCAGTAGTTCCAGGGTTTTAGAGACCCAGTACTTC. The whole variable domain, filled in from reference TRBV19 and TRBJ2-5, reads DGGITQSPKYLFRKEGQNVTLSCEQNLNHDAMYWYRQDPGQGLRLIYYSQIVNDFQKGDIAEGYSVSREKKESFPLTVTSAQKNPTAFYLCASSSRVLETQYFGPGTRLLVL.

This chain joins TRBV6-5 and TRBJ1-1; D gene uncertain. The CDR3 loop spans 12 amino acids. Looked up from germline, CDR1 is MNHEY and CDR2 is SVGAGI. Between the trimmed V and J ends, which lost 2 bases and 4 bases, there was a span of 5 bases. CDR3 protein: CASSYGGTEAFF. Here the CDR3 DNA reads TGTGCCAGCAGTTACGGAGGCACTGAAGCTTTCTTT.

The chain recombines TRBV11-1 with TRBJ2-7, with 7 bases matching TRBD1. V was clipped by 5 bases and J by 1 base; unmatched bases: 2. In germline, CDR1 is SGHAT, CDR2 FQDESV (reference sequence). The CDR3 is 13 amino acids. Here the CDR3 reads CASSPGQSYEQYF. The CDR3 region has the DNA TGTGCCAGCAGCCCGGGACAGTCCTACGAGCAGTACTTC.